The clone carrying this TCR beta chain has only a few counts. Its antigen is currently unknown. CDR3 length: 11 residues. The V gene's germline CDR1 is SGHTA and CDR2 FQGNSA. The ends were cut back, 2 bases at V and 12 bases at J, with 8 bases in the middle. Combining a sample-barcoded 5' primer with a J-beta primer mix, a second PCR ran for 7 to 11 cycles. Each cDNA was tagged by a template-switch adaptor containing 12 random nucleotides. TCRdb passed the 5' RACE reads through MiXCR, listing each CDR3 protein once. The data show roughly 1,700,000 distinct CDR3 sequences, roughly 27% seen once. This specimen belongs to a study of blood T cells in healthy people across ages. Study-wide results and caveats: Because sorting was not performed, PBMCs prevented conclusive naive versus antigen-experienced comparison. Strong correlation linked observed beta diversity and percent naive T cells. Possibly, changes in expanded clonotypes were confounded because donor CMV status was unknown.

The receptor comes from a woman aged 25 to 39 in good health. Material: blood. This rearrangement joins TRBV7-2 to TRBJ2-1, with D hard to call. CDR3 sequence (DNA): TGTGCCAGCAGCTTATCCCTACTGCAGTTCTTC. Protein: CASSLSLLQFF. The variable domain in full, with the rest retrieved from reference TRBV7-2 and TRBJ2-1, is GAGVSQSPSNKVTEKGKDVELRCDPISGHTALYWYRQSLGQGLEFLIYFQGNSAPDKSGLPSDRFSAERTGGSVSTLTIQRTQQEDSAVYLCASSLSLLQFFGPGTRLTVL.